What follows describes a single TCR beta chain. The sample originates from a study of T-cell reconstitution after alpha-beta-depleted transplantation in children. Unique molecular identifiers were incorporated when the TCRbeta library was constructed. From the PCR reads, TCRdb called clonotypes with MiXCR, one entry per CDR3 protein. Here the sample spans around 200,000 distinct CDR3 sequences, around 9.6% being singletons. Sample: PBMCs from the stem cell graft donor, taken from the stem cell graft. This clonotype was sampled from a human donor who donated a stem cell graft to a child with acute lymphoblastic leukemia.

In DNA form, the CDR3 reads TGTGCCAGTAGTATAGATCGAAGGGAGCGGAATGAGCAGTTCTTC. Its translation: CASSIDRRERNEQFF. The chain carries TRBV19 and TRBJ2-1, with a tentative D call TRBD2 (5 bases). Looked up from germline, CDR1 is LNHDA and CDR2 is SQIVND (reference sequence). The CDR3 is 15 amino acids. V was pared by 0 bases and J by 7 bases, with 13 bases between.